This TCR beta chain was documented in a study of T-cell reconstitution after alpha-beta-depleted transplantation in children. Unmatched junction bases numbered 12, after V lost 5 bases and J lost 5 bases. This CDR3 has 16 amino acids. CDR1 and CDR2 from the germline V gene are SEHNR and FQNEAQ (reference sequence). To note about this clonotype: No antigen is known for it.

Unique molecular identifiers were used in preparing the TCRbeta library. TCRdb recomputed calls from the PCR reads with MiXCR, one row per CDR3 protein. Here the sample spans roughly 50,000 distinct CDR3 sequences, around 40% being singletons. Broader study findings: It was reported that alpha-beta T cells came from several hundred expanded graft clones (about two months after transplant). Surviving thymic progenitors and recipient T cells were the source of high TCRbeta diversity at day 60 in some patients. Fresh T-cell production supplied most of the T-cell counts and diversity seen one year after transplant.

The chain is built from TRBV7-9 and TRBJ1-2; 9 bases map to TRBD1. The TCR sequence derives from a male patient younger than 18 who had a stem cell transplant for acute lymphoblastic leukemia, so the T cells may come from the graft donor. The material sequenced was PBMCs, mostly from graft donor cells, taken 360 days after TCRalphabeta/CD19-depleted stem cell transplant. CDR3 amino acids: CASSGWTGDTFYGYTF. DNA of the CDR3: TGTGCCAGCAGCGGTTGGACAGGGGATACCTTTTATGGCTACACCTTC.